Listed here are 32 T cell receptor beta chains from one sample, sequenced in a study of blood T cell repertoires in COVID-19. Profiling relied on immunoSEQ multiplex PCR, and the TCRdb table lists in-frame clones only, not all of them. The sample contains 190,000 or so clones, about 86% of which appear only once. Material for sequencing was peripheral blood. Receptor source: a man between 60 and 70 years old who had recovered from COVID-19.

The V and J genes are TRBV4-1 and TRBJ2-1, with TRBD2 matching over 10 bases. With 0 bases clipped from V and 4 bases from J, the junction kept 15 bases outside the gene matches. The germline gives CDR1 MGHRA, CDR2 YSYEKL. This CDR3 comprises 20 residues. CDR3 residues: CASSQDEPPASGGSYNEQFF. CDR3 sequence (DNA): TGCGCCAGCAGCCAAGATGAGCCCCCCGCTAGCGGGGGTTCTTACAATGAGCAGTTCTTC.

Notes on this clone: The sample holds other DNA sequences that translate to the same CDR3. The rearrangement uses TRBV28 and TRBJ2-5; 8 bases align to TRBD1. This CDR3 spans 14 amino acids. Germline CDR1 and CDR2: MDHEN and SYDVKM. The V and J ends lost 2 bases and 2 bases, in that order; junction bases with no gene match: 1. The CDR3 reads CASSLTGGQETQYF. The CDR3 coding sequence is TGTGCCAGCAGTTTAACAGGGGGGCAAGAGACCCAGTACTTC.

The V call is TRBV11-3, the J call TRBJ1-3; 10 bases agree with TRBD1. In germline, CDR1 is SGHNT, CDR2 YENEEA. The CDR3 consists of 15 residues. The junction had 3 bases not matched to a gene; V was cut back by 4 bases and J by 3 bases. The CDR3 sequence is CASSYGTGVGNTIYF. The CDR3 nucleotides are TGTGCCAGCAGCTACGGGACAGGGGTTGGAAACACCATATATTTT.

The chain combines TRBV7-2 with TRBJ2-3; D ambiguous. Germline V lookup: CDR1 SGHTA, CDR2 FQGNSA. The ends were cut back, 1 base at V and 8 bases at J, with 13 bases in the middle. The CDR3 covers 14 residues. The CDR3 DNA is TGTGCCAGCAGCTTAGGTGGCTTAACAACTACGCAGTATTTT. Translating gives CASSLGGLTTTQYF. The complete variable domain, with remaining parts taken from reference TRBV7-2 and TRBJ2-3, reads GAGVSQSPSNKVTEKGKDVELRCDPISGHTALYWYRQSLGQGLEFLIYFQGNSAPDKSGLPSDRFSAERTGGSVSTLTIQRTQQEDSAVYLCASSLGGLTTTQYFGPGTRLTVL.

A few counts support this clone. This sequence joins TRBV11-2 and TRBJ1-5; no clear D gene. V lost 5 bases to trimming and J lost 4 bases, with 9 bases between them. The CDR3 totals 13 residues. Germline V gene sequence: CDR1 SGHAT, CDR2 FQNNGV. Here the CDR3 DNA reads TGTGCCAGCAGCCTCGGACTGAATCAGCCCCAGCATTTT. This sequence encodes CASSLGLNQPQHF.

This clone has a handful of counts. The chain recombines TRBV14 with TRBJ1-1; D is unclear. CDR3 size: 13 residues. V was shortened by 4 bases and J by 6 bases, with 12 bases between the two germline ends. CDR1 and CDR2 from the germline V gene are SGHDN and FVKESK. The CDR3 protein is CASSPTLSAEAFF. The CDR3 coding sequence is TGTGCCAGCAGCCCAACCTTGTCGGCTGAAGCTTTCTTT.

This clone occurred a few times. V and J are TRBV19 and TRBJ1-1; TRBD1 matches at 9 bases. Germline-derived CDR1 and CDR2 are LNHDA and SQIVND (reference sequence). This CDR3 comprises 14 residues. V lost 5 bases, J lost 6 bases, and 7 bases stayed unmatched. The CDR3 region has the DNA TGTGCCAGTAGTGTCTACCGGGACAGGGCTGAAGCTTTCTTT. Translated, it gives CASSVYRDRAEAFF. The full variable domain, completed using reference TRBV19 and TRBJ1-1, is DGGITQSPKYLFRKEGQNVTLSCEQNLNHDAMYWYRQDPGQGLRLIYYSQIVNDFQKGDIAEGYSVSREKKESFPLTVTSAQKNPTAFYLCASSVYRDRAEAFFGQGTRLTVV.

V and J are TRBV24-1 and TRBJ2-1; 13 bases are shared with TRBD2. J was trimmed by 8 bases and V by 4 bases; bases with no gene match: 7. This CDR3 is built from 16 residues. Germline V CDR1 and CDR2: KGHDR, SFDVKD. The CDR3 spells CATSELGTSGNDEQFF. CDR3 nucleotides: TGTGCCACCAGTGAACTCGGGACTAGCGGGAATGATGAGCAGTTCTTC.

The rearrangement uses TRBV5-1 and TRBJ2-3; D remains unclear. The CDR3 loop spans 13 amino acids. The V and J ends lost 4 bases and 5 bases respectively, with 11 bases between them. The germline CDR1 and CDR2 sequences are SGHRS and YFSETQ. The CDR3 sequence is CASSTVGRDTQYF. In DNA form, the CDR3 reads TGCGCCAGCAGCACCGTGGGCCGAGATACGCAGTATTTT. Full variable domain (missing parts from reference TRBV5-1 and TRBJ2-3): KAGVTQTPRYLIKTRGQQVTLSCSPISGHRSVSWYQQTPGQGLQFLFEYFSETQRNKGNFPGRFSGRQFSNSRSEMNVSTLELGDSALYLCASSTVGRDTQYFGPGTRLTVL.

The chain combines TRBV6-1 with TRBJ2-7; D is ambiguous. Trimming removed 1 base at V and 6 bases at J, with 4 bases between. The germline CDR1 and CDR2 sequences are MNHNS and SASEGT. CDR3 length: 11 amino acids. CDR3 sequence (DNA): TGTGCCAGCAGTGAAGTTCGCGAGCAGTACTTC. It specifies CASSEVREQYF.

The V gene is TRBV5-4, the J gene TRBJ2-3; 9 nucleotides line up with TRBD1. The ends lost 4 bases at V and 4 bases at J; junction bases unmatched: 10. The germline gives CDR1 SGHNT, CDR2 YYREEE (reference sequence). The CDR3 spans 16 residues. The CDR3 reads CASSRGGQGFPDTQYF. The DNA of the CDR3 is TGTGCCAGCAGCAGAGGTGGACAGGGGTTTCCAGATACGCAGTATTTT.

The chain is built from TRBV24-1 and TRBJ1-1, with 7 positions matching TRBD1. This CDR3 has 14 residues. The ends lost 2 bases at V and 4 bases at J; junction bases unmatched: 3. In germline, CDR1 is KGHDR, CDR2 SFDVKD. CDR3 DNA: TGTGCCACCAGTGATTCAGGGGGAACCACTGAAGCTTTCTTT. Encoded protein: CATSDSGGTTEAFF.

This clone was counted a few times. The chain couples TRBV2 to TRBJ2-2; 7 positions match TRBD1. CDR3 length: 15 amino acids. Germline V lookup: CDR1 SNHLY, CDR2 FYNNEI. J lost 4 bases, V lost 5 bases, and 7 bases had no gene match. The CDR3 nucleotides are TGTGCCAGCAGTCTCGGGACAGCTTTCACCGGGGAGCTGTTTTTT. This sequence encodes CASSLGTAFTGELFF.

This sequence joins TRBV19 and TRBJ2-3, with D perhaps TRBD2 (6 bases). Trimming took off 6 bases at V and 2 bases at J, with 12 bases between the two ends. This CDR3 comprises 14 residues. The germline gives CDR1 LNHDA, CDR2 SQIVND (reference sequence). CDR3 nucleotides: TGTGCCAGTAGGCGGGGACTCAACACAGATACGCAGTATTTT. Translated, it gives CASRRGLNTDTQYF.

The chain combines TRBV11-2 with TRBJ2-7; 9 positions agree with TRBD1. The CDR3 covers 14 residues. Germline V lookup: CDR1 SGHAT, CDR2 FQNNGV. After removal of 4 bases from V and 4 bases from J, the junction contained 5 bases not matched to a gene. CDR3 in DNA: TGTGCCAGCAGCTCTACAGGGGGCGAGTACGAGCAGTACTTC. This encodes CASSSTGGEYEQYF. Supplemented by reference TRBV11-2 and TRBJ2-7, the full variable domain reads EAGVAQSPRYKIIEKRQSVAFWCNPISGHATLYWYQQILGQGPKLLIQFQNNGVVDDSQLPKDRFSAERLKGVDSTLKIQPAKLEDSAVYLCASSSTGGEYEQYFGPGTRLTVT.

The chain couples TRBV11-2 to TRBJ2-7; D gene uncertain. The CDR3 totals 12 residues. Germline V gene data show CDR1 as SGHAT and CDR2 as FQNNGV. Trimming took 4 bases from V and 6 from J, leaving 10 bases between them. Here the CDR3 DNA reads TGTGCCAGCAGCTATACTCCGTCCGAGCAGTACTTC. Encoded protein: CASSYTPSEQYF.

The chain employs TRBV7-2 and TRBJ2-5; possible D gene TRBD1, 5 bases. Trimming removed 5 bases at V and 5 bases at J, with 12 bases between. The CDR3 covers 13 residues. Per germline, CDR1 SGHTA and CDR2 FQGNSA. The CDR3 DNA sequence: TGTGCCAGCAGCCCCCTGCAGGGTGAGACCCAGTACTTC. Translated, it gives CASSPLQGETQYF.

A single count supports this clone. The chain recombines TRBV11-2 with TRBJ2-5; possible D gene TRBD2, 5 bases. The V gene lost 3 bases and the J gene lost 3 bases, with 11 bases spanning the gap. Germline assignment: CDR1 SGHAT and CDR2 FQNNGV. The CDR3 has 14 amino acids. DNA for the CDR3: TGTGCCAGCAGCTTCGGGATTTCAAAAGAGACCCAGTACTTC. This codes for CASSFGISKETQYF.

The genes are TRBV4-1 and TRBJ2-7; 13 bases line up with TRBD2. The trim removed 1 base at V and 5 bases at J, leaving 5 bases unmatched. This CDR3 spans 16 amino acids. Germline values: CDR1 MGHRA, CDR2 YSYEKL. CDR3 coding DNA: TGCGCCAGCAGCCAAGCGGGACTAGCGGGAATCCACGAGCAGTACTTC. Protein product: CASSQAGLAGIHEQYF.

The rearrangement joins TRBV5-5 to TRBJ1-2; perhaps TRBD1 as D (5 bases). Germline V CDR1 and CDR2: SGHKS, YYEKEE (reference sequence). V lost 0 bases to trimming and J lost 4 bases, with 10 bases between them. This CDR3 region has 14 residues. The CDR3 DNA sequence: TGTGCCAGCAGCTTGGCCGGGAGGGGCTATGGCTACACCTTC. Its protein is CASSLAGRGYGYTF.

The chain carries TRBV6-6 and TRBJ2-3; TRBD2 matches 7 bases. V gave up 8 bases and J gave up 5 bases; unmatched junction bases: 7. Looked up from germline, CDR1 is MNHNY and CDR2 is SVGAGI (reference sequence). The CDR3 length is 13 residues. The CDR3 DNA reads TGTGCCAGCGGGAGGGCGGGGGTAGATACGCAGTATTTT. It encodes CASGRAGVDTQYF.

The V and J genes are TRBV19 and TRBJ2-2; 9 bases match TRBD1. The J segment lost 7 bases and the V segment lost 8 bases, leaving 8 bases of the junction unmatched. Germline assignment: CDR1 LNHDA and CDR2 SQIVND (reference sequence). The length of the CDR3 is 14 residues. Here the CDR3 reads CASAPGQGHGELFF. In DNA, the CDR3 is TGTGCCAGTGCACCGGGACAGGGTCACGGGGAGCTGTTTTTT.

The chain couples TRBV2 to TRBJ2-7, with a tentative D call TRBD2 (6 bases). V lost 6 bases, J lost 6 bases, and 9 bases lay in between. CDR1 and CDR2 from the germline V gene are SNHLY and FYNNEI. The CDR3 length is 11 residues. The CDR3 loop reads CASRAEGEQYF. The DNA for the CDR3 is TGTGCCAGCAGGGCGGAGGGCGAGCAGTACTTC.

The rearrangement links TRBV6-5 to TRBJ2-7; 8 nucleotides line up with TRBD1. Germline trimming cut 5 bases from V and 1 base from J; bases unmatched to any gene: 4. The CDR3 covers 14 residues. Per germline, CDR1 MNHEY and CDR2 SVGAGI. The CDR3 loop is CASSRDRNSYEQYF. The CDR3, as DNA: TGTGCCAGCAGTCGGGACAGGAATTCCTACGAGCAGTACTTC.

The CDR3 reads CASSPPARRAFF. The CDR3 DNA reads TGTGCCAGCTCACCCCCAGCAAGGAGAGCTTTCTTT. The gene calls are TRBV18 and TRBJ1-1; D remains unclear. Germline V gene data show CDR1 as KGHSH and CDR2 as LQKENI. Trimming cost V 3 bases and J 10 bases, with 12 bases left between them. The CDR3 spans 12 residues.

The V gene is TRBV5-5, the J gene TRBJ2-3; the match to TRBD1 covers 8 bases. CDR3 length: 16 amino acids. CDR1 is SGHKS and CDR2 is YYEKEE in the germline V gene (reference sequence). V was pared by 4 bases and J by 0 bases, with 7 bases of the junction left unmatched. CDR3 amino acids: CASSRQGSPSTDTQYF. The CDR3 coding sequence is TGTGCCAGCAGCCGACAGGGGTCGCCGAGCACAGATACGCAGTATTTT.

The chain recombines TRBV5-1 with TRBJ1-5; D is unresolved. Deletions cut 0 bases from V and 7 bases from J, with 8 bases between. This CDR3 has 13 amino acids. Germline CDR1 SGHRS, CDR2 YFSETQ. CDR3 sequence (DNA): TGCGCCAGCAGCTTGGGTTCAAAACAGCCCCAGCATTTT. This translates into CASSLGSKQPQHF.

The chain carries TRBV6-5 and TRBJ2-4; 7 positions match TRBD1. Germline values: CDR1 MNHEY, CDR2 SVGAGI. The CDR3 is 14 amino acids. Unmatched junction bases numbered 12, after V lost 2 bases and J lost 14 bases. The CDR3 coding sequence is TGTGCCAGCAGTTACGGGGTCCCCGGGACAGTGAAGTACTTC. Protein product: CASSYGVPGTVKYF.

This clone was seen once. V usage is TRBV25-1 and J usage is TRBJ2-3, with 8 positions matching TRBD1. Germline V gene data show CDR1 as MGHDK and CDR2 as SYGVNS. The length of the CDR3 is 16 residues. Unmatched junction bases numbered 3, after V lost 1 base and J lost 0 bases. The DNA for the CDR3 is TGTGCCAGCAGTGAATTTGGGACAGGAAGCACAGATACGCAGTATTTT. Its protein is CASSEFGTGSTDTQYF.

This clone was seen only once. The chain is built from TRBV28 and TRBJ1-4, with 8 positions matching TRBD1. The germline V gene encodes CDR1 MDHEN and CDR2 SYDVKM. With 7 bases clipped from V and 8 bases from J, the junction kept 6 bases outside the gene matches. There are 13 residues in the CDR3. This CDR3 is CASNQGAREKLFF. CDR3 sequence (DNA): TGTGCCAGCAATCAGGGGGCGAGGGAAAAACTGTTTTTT.

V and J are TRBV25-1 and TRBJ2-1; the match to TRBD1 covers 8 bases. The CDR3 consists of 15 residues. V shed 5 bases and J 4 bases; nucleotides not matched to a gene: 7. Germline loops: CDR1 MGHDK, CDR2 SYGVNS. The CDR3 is CASSPTGARYNEQFF. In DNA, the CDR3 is TGTGCCAGCAGTCCGACAGGGGCTCGGTACAATGAGCAGTTCTTC.

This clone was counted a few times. The CDR3 protein is CASSIGGNTEAFF. CDR3 bases: TGTGCCAGCAGTATAGGGGGGAACACTGAAGCTTTCTTT. The chain joins TRBV7-9 to TRBJ1-1; D possibly corresponds to TRBD1 (6 bases). This CDR3 is 13 amino acids long. The ends were cut back, 6 bases at V and 1 base at J, with 9 bases in the middle. Germline assignment: CDR1 SEHNR and CDR2 FQNEAQ (reference sequence).